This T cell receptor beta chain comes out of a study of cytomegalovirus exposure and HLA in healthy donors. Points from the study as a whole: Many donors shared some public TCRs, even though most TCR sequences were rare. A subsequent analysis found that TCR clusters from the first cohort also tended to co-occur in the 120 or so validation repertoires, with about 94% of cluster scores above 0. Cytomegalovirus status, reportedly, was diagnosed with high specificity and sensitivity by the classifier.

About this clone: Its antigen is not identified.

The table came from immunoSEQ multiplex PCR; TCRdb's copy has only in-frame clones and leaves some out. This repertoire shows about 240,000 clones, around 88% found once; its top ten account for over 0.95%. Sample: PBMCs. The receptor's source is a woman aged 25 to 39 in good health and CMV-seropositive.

CDR3 loop: CASSTTGELFF. Here the CDR3 DNA reads TGTGCCAGCAGTACTACCGGGGAGCTGTTTTTT. The chain is built from TRBV28 and TRBJ2-2; D not certain. Trimming removed 5 bases from V and 5 bases from J, with 3 bases in between. The germline V gene encodes CDR1 MDHEN and CDR2 SYDVKM. The CDR3 has 11 residues. The full variable domain, rest sourced from reference TRBV28 and TRBJ2-2, is DVKVTQSSRYLVKRTGEKVFLECVQDMDHENMFWYRQDPGLGLRLIYFSYDVKMKEKGDIPEGYSVSREKKERFSLILESASTNQTSMYLCASSTTGELFFGEGSRLTVL.